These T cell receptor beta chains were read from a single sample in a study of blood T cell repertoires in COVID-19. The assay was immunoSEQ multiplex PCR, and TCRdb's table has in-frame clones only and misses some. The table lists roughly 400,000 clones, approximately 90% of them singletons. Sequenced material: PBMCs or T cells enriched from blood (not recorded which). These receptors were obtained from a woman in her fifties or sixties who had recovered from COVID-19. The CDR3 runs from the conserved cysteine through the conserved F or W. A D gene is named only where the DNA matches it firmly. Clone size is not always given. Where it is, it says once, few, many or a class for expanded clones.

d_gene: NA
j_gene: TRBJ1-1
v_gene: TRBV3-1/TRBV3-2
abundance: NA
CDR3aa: CASSQYADSLKGTEAFF
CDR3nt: TGTGCCAGCAGCCAATATGCGGACAGCCTGAAGGGCACTGAAGCTTTCTTT

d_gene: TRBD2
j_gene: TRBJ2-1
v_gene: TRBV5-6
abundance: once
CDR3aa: CASSTGGAVNEQFF
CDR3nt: TGTGCCAGCAGCACCGGGGGGGCAGTCAATGAGCAGTTCTTC

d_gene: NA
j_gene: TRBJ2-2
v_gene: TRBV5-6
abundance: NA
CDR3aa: CASSFLDGGSTGELFF
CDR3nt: TGTGCCAGCAGCTTCCTGGACGGGGGAAGCACCGGGGAGCTGTTTTTT

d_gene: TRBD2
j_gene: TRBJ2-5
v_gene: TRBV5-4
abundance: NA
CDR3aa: CASSLGRLAGGQGETQYF
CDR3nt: TGTGCCAGCAGCCTGGGTCGTCTAGCGGGGGGGCAGGGAGAGACCCAGTACTTC

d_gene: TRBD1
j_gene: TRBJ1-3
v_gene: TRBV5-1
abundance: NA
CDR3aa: CASSEEQGAAGNTIYF
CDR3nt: TGCGCCAGCAGCGAGGAGCAGGGGGCAGCAGGAAACACCATATATTTT

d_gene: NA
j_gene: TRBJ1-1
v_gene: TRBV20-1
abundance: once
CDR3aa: CSASSPGQGEAFF
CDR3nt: TGCAGTGCTAGTTCCCCCGGGCAGGGTGAAGCTTTCTTT

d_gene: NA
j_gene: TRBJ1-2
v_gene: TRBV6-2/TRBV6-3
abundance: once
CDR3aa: CASSLTDTYGYTF
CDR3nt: TGTGCCAGCAGTTTGACAGACACCTATGGCTACACCTTC

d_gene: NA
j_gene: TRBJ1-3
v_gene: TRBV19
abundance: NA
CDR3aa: CASSLQGVPGNTIYF
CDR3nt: TGTGCCAGTAGCCTTCAAGGAGTGCCCGGAAACACCATATATTTT

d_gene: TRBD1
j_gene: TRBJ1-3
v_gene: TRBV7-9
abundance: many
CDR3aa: CASSLEQGRNTIYF
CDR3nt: TGTGCCAGCAGCTTAGAACAGGGGCGAAACACCATATATTTT

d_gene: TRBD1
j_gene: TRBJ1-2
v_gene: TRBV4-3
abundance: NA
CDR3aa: CASSQDSWDRGNGVGYTF
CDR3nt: TGCGCCAGCAGCCAAGATTCTTGGGACAGGGGAAATGGGGTAGGCTACACCTTC

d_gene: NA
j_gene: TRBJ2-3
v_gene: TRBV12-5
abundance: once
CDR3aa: CASGSGIPWTDTQYF
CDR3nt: TGTGCTAGTGGTTCCGGGATCCCTTGGACAGATACGCAGTATTTT

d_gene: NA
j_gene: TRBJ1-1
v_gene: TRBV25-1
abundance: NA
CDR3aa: CASSDPDAGMNTEAFF
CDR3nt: TGTGCCAGCAGTGATCCCGACGCGGGGATGAACACTGAAGCTTTCTTT

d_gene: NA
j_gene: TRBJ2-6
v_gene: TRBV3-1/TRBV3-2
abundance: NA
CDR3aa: CASSQFGGFSGANVLTF
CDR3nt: TGTGCCAGCAGCCAATTTGGAGGGTTCTCTGGGGCCAACGTCCTGACTTTC

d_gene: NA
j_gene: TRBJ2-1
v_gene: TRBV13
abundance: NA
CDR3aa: CASSSFAGEQFF
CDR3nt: TGTGCCAGCAGCTCTTTCGCGGGTGAGCAGTTCTTC

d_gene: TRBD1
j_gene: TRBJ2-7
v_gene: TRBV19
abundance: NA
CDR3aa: CASSMGTGGEQYF
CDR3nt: TGTGCCAGTAGTATGGGCACAGGGGGCGAGCAGTACTTC

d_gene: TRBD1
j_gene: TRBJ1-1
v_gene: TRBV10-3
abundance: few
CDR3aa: CAISEMGTGGTEAFF
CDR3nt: TGTGCCATCAGTGAAATGGGAACAGGGGGAACTGAAGCTTTCTTT

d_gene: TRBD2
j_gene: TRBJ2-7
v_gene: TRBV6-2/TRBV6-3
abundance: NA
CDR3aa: CASSSERGSSYEQYF
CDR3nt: TGTGCCAGCAGTTCCGAGCGGGGGAGCTCCTACGAGCAGTACTTC

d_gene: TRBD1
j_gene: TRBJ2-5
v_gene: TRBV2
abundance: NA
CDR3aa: CASLRGQGAQETQYF
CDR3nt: TGTGCCAGCTTGCGGGGACAGGGTGCCCAAGAGACCCAGTACTTC

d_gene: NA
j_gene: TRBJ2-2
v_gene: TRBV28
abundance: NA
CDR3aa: CASRKGVSGELFF
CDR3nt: TGTGCCAGCAGGAAGGGGGTCTCCGGGGAGCTGTTTTTT

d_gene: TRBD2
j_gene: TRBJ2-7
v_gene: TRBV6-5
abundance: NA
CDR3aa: CAAKAGPSSSYEQYF
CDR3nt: TGTGCCGCAAAAGCGGGGCCGTCAAGCTCCTACGAGCAGTACTTC

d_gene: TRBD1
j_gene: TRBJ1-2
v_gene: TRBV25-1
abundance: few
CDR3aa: CASGRQGVNYGYTF
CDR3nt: TGTGCCAGCGGCCGACAGGGAGTGAACTATGGCTACACCTTC

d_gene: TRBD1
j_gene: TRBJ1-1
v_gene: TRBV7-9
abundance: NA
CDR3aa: CASSLQGATGSTEAFF
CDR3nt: TGTGCCAGCAGCTTGCAGGGGGCGACGGGGTCGACTGAAGCTTTCTTT

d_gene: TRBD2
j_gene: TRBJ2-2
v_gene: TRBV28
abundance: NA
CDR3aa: CASRLAGGLGATGELFF
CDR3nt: TGTGCCAGCCGACTAGCGGGGGGACTTGGGGCCACCGGGGAGCTGTTTTTT

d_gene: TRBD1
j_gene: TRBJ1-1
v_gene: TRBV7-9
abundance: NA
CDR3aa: CASSSGQGNTEAFF
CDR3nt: TGTGCCAGCAGCTCGGGACAGGGGAACACTGAAGCTTTCTTT

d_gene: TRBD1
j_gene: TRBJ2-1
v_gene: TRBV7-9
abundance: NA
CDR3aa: CASSSWDSSYNEQFF
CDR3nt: TGTGCCAGCAGCTCCTGGGACAGTAGTTACAATGAGCAGTTCTTC

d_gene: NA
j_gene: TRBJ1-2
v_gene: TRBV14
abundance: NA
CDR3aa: CASSQWQGAGYTF
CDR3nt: TGTGCCAGCAGCCAATGGCAGGGTGCGGGCTACACCTTC

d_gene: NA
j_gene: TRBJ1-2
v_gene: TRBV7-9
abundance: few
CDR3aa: CASSLGGPEYYGYTF
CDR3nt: TGTGCCAGCAGCTTAGGAGGGCCAGAATACTATGGCTACACCTTC

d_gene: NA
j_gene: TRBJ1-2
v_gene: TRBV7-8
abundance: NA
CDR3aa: CASSLQGRGYTF
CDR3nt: TGTGCCAGCAGCTTACAGGGGAGAGGCTACACCTTC

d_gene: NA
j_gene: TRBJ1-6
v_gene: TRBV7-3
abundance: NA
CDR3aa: CAIPPEADYNSPLHF
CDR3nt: TGTGCCATTCCTCCTGAGGCAGACTATAATTCACCCCTCCACTTT

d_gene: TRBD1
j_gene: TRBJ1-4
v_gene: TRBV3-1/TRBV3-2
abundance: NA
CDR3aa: CASSQRQGANEKLFF
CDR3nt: TGTGCCAGCAGCCAACGGCAGGGGGCTAATGAAAAACTGTTTTTT

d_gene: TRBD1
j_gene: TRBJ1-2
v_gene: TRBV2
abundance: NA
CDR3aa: CASTRQGAGYGYTF
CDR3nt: TGTGCCAGCACGCGACAGGGGGCCGGCTATGGCTACACCTTC